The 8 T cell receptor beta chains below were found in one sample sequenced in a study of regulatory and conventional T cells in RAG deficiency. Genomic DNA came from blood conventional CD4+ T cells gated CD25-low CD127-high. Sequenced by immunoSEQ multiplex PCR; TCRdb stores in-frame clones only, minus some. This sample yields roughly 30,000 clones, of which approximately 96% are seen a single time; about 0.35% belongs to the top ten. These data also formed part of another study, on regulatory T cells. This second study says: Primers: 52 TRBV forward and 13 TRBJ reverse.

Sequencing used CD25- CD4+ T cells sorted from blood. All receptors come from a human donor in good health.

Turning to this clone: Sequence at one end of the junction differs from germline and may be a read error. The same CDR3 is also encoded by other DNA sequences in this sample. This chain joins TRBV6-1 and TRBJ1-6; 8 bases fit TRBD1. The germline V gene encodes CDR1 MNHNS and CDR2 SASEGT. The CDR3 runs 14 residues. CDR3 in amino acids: CASSRDRNNSPLHF. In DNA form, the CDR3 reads TGTGCCAGCAGTCGGGACAGGAATAATTCCCCCCTCCACTTT.

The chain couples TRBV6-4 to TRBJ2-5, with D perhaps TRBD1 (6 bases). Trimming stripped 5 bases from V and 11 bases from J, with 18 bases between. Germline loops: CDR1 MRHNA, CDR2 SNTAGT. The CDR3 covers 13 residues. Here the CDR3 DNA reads TGTGCCAGCAGTCCCAACCGGGACACCAAGCAGTACTTC. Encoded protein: CASSPNRDTKQYF.

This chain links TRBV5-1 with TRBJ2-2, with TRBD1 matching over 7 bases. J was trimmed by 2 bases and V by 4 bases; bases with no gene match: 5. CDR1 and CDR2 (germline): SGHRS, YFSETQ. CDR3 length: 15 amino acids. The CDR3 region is CASSIRQGNTGELFF. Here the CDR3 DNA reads TGCGCCAGCAGCATTCGACAGGGTAACACCGGGGAGCTGTTTTTT.

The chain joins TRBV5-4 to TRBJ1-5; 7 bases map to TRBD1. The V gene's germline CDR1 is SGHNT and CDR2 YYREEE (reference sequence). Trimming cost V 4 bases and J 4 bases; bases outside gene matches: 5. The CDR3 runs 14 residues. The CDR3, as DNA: TGTGCCAGCAGCACCGGGACAGCGAATCAGCCCCAGCATTTT. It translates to CASSTGTANQPQHF.

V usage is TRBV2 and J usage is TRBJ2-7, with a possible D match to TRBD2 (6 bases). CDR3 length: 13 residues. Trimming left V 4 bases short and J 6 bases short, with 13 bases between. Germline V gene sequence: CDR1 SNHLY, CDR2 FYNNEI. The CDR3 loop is CASSALGEVEQYF. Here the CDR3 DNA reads TGTGCCAGCAGTGCTTTAGGGGAGGTCGAGCAGTACTTC.

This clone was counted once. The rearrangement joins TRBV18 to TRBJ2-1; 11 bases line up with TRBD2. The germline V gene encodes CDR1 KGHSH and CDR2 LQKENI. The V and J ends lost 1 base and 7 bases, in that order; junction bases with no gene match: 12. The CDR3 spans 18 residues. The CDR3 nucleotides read TGTGCCAGCTCACCACGCGAGGTTAGCGGGGGGGCTGTAAATGAGCAGTTCTTC. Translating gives CASSPREVSGGAVNEQFF.

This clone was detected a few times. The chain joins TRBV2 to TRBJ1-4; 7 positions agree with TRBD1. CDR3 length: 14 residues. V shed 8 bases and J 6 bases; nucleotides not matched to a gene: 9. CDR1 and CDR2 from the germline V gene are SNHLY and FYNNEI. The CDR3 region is CASLGGQLYEKLFF. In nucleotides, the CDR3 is TGTGCCAGCCTGGGGGGACAGTTATATGAAAAACTGTTTTTT.

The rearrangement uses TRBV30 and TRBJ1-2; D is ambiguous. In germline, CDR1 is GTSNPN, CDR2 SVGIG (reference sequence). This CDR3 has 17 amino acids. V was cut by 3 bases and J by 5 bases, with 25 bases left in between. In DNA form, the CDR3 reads TGTGCCTGGAGGGGCGAGGGCACTCGACTTACCGGTTATGGCTACACCTTC. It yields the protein CAWRGEGTRLTGYGYTF.